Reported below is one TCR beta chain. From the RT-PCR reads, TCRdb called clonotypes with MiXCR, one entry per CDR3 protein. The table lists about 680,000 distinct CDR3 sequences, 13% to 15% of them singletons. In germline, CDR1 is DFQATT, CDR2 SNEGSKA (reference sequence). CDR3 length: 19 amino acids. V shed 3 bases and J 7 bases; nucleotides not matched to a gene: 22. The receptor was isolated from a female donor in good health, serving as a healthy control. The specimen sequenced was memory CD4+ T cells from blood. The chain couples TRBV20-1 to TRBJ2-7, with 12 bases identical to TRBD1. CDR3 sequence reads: CSASPRGQGALGGAEEQYF. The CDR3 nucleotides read TGCAGTGCTAGCCCCCGGGGACAGGGGGCCCTAGGGGGGGCCGAGGAGCAGTACTTC.